This T cell receptor (beta chain) is drawn from a study of cytomegalovirus exposure and HLA in healthy donors. Study-level background: As released early, the data held 65 million to 90 million unique TCRs from HLA-typed donors. The study, taken as a whole, reports: The study put under 200 TCR beta chains on its list as cytomegalovirus-associated. Reports described diagnosis of cytomegalovirus status by the classifier as highly specific and sensitive.

Trimming shortened V by 11 bases and J by 6 bases, and 14 bases separated the two germline ends. This CDR3 is 11 amino acids long. Germline CDR1 and CDR2: MNHNS and SASEGT. Worth noting for this clone: Antigen unknown.

The study ran its PCR with 60 Vbeta and 13 Jbeta primers. Some clones are missing from TCRdb's copy, which holds only in-frame ones; the method was immunoSEQ multiplex PCR. The repertoire holds some 120,000 clones, roughly 80% seen once, with 3% to 4% in the top ten. The chain has TRBV6-1 and TRBJ2-7; TRBD1 might be the D (6 bases). The sample was PBMCs. The TCR sequence derives from a man between 18 and 35 years old in good health and CMV-seropositive. The CDR3 protein is CAGSTGSEQYF. The CDR3 nucleotides read TGTGCCGGCTCGACAGGATCCGAGCAGTACTTC.